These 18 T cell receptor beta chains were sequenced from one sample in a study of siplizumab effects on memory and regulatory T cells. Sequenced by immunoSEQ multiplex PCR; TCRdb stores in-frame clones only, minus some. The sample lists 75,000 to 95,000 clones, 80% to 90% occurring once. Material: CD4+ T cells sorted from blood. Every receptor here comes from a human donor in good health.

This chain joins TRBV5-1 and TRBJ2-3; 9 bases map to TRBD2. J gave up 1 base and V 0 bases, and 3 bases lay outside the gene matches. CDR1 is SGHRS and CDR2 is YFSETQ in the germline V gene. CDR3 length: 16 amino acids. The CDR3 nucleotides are TGCGCCAGCAGCTTGGTTAGCGGGAGTGGCACAGATACGCAGTATTTT. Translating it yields CASSLVSGSGTDTQYF.

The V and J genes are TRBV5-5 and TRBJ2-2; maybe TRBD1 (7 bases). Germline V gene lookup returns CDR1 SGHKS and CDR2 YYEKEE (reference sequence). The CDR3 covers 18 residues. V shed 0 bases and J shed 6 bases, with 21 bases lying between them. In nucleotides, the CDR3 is TGTGCCAGCAGCTTGGCCTTGACGACAGGGAGGCGGGCCGGGGAGCTGTTTTTT. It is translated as CASSLALTTGRRAGELFF.

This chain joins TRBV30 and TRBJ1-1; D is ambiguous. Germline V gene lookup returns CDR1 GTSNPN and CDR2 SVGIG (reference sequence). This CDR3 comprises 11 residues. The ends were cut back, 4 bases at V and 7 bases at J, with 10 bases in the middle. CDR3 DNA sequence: TGTGCCTGGAACGGGCCGAATGAAGCTTTCTTT. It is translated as CAWNGPNEAFF.

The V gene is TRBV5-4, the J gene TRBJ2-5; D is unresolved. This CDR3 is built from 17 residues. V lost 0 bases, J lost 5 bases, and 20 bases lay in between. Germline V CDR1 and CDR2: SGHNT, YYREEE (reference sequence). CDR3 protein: CASSLVLHTSRKETQYF. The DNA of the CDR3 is TGTGCCAGCAGCTTGGTCTTGCACACCTCAAGGAAGGAGACCCAGTACTTC.

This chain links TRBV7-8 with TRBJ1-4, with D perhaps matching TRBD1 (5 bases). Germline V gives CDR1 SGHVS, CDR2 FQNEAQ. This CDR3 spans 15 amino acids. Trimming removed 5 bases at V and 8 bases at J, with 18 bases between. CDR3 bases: TGTGCCAGCAGCCAAACCGGGACGGCCGGAGAAAAACTGTTTTTT. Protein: CASSQTGTAGEKLFF.

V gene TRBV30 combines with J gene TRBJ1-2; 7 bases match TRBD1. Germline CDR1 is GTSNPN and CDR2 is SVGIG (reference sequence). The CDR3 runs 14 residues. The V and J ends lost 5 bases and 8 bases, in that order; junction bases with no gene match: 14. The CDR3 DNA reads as TGTGCCTGGTTTACAGGGGATGCGGAGCGGGGCTACACCTTC. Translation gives CAWFTGDAERGYTF.

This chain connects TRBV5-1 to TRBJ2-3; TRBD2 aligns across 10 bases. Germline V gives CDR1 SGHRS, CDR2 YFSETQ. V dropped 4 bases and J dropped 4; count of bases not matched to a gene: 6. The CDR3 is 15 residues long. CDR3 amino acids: CASSDLAGAADTQYF. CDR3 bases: TGCGCCAGCAGCGACCTAGCGGGAGCGGCAGATACGCAGTATTTT.

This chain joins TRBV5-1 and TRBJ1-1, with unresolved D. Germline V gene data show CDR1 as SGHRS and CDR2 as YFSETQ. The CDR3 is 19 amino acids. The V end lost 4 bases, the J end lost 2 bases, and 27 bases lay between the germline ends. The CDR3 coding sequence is TGCGCCAGCAGCACCGGAGGGCGTGGAACCACCCGACTTAACACTGAAGCTTTCTTT. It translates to CASSTGGRGTTRLNTEAFF.

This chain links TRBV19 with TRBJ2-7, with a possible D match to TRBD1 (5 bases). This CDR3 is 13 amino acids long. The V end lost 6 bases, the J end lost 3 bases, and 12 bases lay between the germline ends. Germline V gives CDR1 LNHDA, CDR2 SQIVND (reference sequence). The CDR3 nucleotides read TGTGCCAGTAGCAATCAGGGCCTCTACGAGCAGTACTTC. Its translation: CASSNQGLYEQYF.

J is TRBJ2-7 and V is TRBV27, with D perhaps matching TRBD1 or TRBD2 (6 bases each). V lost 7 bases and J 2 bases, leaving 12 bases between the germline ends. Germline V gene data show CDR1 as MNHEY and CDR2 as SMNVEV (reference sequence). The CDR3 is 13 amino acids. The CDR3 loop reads CASKWGATYEQYF. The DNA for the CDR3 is TGTGCCAGCAAGTGGGGGGCAACCTACGAGCAGTACTTC.

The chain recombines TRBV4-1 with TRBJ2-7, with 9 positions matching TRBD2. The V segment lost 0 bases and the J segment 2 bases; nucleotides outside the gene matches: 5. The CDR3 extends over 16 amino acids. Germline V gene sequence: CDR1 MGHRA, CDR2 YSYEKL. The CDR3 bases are TGCGCCAGCAGCCAAGATGTTGGCGGGAGGGCCTACGAGCAGTACTTC. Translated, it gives CASSQDVGGRAYEQYF.

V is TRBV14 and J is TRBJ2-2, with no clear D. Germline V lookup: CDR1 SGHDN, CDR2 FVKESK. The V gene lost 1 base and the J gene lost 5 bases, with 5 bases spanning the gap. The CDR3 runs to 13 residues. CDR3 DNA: TGTGCCAGCAGCCAAGCCCTGACCGGGGAGCTGTTTTTT. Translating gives CASSQALTGELFF.

The CDR3 reads CASSLGAGSYNEQFF. CDR3 DNA: TGTGCCAGCAGCTTAGGCGCGGGCTCCTACAATGAGCAGTTCTTC. This rearrangement joins TRBV7-3 to TRBJ2-1, with D perhaps TRBD2 (5 bases). The CDR3 loop spans 15 amino acids. Germline V gene data show CDR1 as SGHTA and CDR2 as FQGTGA. Trimming shortened V by 2 bases and J by 0 bases, and 8 bases separated the two germline ends.

In nucleotides, the CDR3 is TGTGCCAGCAGTTACACCTCGGGACAGGGTCCCTCCGAGCAGTACTTC. It encodes CASSYTSGQGPSEQYF. The chain joins TRBV6-5 to TRBJ2-7; TRBD1 matches 9 bases. The CDR3 is 16 residues long. Germline V gives CDR1 MNHEY, CDR2 SVGAGI. V was clipped by 2 bases and J by 6 bases; unmatched bases: 11.

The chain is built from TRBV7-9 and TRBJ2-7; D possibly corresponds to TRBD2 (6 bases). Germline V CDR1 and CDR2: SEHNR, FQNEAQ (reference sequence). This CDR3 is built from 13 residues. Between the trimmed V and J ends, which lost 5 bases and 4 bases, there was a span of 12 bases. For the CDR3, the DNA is TGTGCCAGCAGCATCATCCGGGGGTACGAGCAGTACTTC. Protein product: CASSIIRGYEQYF.

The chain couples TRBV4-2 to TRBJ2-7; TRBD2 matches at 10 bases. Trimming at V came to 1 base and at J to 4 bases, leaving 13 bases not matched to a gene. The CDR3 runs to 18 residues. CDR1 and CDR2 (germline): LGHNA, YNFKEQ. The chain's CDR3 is CASSQGELAGGGGYEQYF. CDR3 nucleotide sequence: TGTGCCAGCAGCCAAGGTGAATTAGCGGGAGGTGGGGGATACGAGCAGTACTTC.

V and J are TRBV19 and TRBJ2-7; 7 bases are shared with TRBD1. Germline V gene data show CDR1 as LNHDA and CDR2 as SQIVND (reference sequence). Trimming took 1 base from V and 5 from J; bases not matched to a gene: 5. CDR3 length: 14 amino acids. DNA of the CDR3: TGTGCCAGTAGTATAGCTGGGACAGCCGACGAGCAGTACTTC. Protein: CASSIAGTADEQYF.

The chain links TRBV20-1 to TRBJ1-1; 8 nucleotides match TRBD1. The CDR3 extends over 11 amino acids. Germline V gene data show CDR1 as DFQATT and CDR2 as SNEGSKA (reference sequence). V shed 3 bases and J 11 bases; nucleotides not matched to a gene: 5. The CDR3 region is CSASRQGRAFF. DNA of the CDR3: TGCAGTGCTAGTCGACAGGGGCGGGCTTTCTTT.